This T cell receptor (beta chain) is drawn from a study of STAT3 mutations in large granular lymphocyte leukemia. This clone has just a few counts. The antigen is unknown. With 5 bases clipped from V and 13 bases from J, the junction kept 14 bases outside the gene matches. The CDR3 has 14 residues. Germline CDR1 SEHNR, CDR2 FQNEAQ (reference sequence). Study-wide results and caveats: Samples missed the first appearance of the clone. Every T-cell large granular lymphocyte leukemia patient had at least one immunodominant TCR beta clonotype.

Approximately 40,000 productive templates were obtained per sample on average. TCRdb's copy holds only in-frame clones and misses some; the assay was immunoSEQ multiplex PCR. The table lists over 15,000 clones, about 90% of them singletons. The specimen sequenced was peripheral blood mononuclear cells. The chain combines TRBV7-9 with TRBJ2-1; 7 bases are shared with TRBD2. This sequence originates from a woman between 45 and 65 years old with T-cell large granular lymphocyte leukemia. Some clones in this sample may be carry-over from other donors' samples. CDR3 sequence: CASSPLGREGHQFF. Written as DNA, the CDR3 is TGTGCCAGCAGCCCCCTAGGGAGGGAAGGCCATCAGTTCTTC. Complete variable domain (other parts from reference TRBV7-9 and TRBJ2-1): DTGVSQNPRHKITKRGQNVTFRCDPISEHNRLYWYRQTLGQGPEFLTYFQNEAQLEKSRLLSDRFSAERPKGSFSTLEIQRTEQGDSAMYLCASSPLGREGHQFFGPGTRLTVL.